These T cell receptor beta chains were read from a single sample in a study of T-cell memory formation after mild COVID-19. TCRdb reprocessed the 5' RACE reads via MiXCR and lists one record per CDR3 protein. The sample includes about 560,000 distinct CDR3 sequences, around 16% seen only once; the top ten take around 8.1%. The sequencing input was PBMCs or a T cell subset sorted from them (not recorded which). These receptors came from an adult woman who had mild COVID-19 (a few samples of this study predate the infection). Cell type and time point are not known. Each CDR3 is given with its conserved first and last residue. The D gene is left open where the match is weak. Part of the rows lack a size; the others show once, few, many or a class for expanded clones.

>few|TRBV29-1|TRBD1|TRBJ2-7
TGCAGCGTGGCCGGGACAGGGGCCGGCTCCTACGAGCAGTACTTC
CSVAGTGAGSYEQYF
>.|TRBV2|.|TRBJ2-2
TGTGCCAGCAGCAGGGGGGCTGGGAACACCGGGGAGCTGTTTTTT
CASSRGAGNTGELFF
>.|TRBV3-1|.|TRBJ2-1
TGTGCCAGCAGCGAGATGCTTGCGTACTCGCCTAAGCAGTTCTTC
CASSEMLAYSPKQFF
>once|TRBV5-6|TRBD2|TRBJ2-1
TGTGCCAGCGGAGCGGGAGCGGCTGAGCAGTTCTTC
CASGAGAAEQFF
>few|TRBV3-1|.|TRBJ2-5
TGTGCCAGCAGCCAAGTTTTGGGTAGGGCAGGGGCAGGCCAAGAGACCCAGTACTTC
CASSQVLGRAGAGQETQYF
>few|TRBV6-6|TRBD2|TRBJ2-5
TGTGCCAGCAGTTCCAAGGGACTAGCGGGGCGTGAGACCCAGTACTTC
CASSSKGLAGRETQYF
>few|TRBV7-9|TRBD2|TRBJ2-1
TGTGCCAGCAGCTCCAAGCGGGAGGGCCTCTACAATGAGCAGTTCTTC
CASSSKREGLYNEQFF
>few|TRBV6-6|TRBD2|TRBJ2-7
TGTGCCAGCAGACCTCCGACTAGCGGGAGTCTTCGGGAGCAGTACTTC
CASRPPTSGSLREQYF
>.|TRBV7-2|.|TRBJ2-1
TGTGCCAGCAGCAAAATCGGGCGGCTTGCCTACAATGAGCAGTTCTTC
CASSKIGRLAYNEQFF
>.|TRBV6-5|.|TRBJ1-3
TGTGCCAGCAGTTACTCCATTAATGGAAACACCATATATTTT
CASSYSINGNTIYF
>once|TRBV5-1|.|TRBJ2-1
TGCGCCAGCAGTAGTGAGGGAGGAACCTACAATGAGCAGTTCTTC
CASSSEGGTYNEQFF
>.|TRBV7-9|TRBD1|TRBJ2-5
TGTGCCAGCAGCTTAGAAAACAGGGGTGAGACCCAGTACTTC
CASSLENRGETQYF
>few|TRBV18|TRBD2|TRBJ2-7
TGTGCCACCCGGGGGGACTTAGGCGGTTACGAGCAGTACTTC
CATRGDLGGYEQYF
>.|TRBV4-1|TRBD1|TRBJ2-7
TGCGCCAGCAGCCAACAAGCCGCCGGGACAGGGGTGTACGAGCAGTACTTC
CASSQQAAGTGVYEQYF
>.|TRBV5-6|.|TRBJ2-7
TGTGCCAGCAGCTTCAGGCGGGGAAGCTCCTACGAGCAGTACTTC
CASSFRRGSSYEQYF
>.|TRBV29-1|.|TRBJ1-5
TGCAGCGTTGTTGGGGGCACCAATCAGCCCCAGCATTTT
CSVVGGTNQPQHF
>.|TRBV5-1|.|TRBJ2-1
TGCGCCAGCAGCTTGGGCCCCTCGTCTAAGCGGGCCTACAATGAGCAGTTCTTC
CASSLGPSSKRAYNEQFF
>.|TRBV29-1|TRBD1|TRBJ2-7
TGCAGCGTTTCCGAGACAGGGATTTACGAGCAGTACTTC
CSVSETGIYEQYF
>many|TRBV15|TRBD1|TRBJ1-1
TGTGCCACCAGCAGAGGCAGGGGGGGAGTGAACACTGAAGCTTTCTTT
CATSRGRGGVNTEAFF
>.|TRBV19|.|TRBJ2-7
TGTGCCAGTAGTATACGGTCCGACTCCTACGAGCAGTACTTC
CASSIRSDSYEQYF
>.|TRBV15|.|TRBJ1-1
TGTGCCACCAGCAGAGATCGTGTTGGCGTAGGGGACACTGAAGCTTTCTTT
CATSRDRVGVGDTEAFF
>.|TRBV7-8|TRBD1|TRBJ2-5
TGTGCCAGCAGCTTCCGGACAGGGGAAGAGACCCAGTACTTC
CASSFRTGEETQYF
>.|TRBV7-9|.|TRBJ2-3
TGTGCCAGCAGCTTTTTACTTACAGATACGCAGTATTTT
CASSFLLTDTQYF
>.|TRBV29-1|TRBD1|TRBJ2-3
TGCAGCGTTGAGACGACAGGGGGCCTGGGGGATACGCAGTATTTT
CSVETTGGLGDTQYF
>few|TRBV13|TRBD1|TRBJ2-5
TGTGCCAGCAGCTTAGTAACAGGGACAGGTCAAGAGACCCAGTACTTC
CASSLVTGTGQETQYF
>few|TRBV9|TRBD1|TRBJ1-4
TGTGCCAGCAGCCCAGGGGGGCGTAATGAAAAACTGTTTTTT
CASSPGGRNEKLFF
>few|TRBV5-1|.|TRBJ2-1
TGCGCCAGCAGCGGCCGAATCGGACCCCTGAATGAGCAGTTCTTC
CASSGRIGPLNEQFF
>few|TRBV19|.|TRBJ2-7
TGTGCCAGTAGTATCGGGGTCTCCGAGCAGTACTTC
CASSIGVSEQYF
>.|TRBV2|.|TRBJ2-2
TGTGCCAGCAGTGAATTCGGAGGTCGAACAGGGGAGCTGTTTTTT
CASSEFGGRTGELFF
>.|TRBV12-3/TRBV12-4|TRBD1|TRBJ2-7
TGTGCCAGCAAACAGGGGGGCGCCTACGAGCAGTACTTC
CASKQGGAYEQYF
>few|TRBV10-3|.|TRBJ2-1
TGTGCCATCAGGGACAGCTCCTCCTACAATGAGCAGTTCTTC
CAIRDSSSYNEQFF
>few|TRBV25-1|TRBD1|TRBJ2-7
TGTGCCAGCAGCGTGATACAGGGGGCCACAGAGCAGTACTTC
CASSVIQGATEQYF
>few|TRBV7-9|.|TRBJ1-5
TGTGCCAGCACCCCATTGGCAGGGTATAGCAATCAGCCCCAGCATTTT
CASTPLAGYSNQPQHF
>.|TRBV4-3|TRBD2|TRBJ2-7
TGCGCCAGCAGCCAAACGGGAGGGCCCGACGAGCAGTACTTC
CASSQTGGPDEQYF
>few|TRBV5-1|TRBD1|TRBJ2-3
TGCGCCAGCAGCTTGAGTGCAGGGGGCGGCGGTACGCAGTATTTT
CASSLSAGGGGTQYF
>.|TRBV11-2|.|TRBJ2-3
TGTGCCAGCAGCTTAGCCTACAGGAGCACAGATACGCAGTATTTT
CASSLAYRSTDTQYF
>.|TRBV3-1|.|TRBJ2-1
TGTGCCAGCAGCCTAGCGCGCACCGGACACATTGAGCAGTTCTTC
CASSLARTGHIEQFF
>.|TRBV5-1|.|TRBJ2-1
TGCGCCAGCAGCCCGGACAGTCCCTCCTACAATGAGCAGTTCTTC
CASSPDSPSYNEQFF
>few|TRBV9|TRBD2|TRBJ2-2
TGTGCCAGCAGCGTAGTGGGACTAGATGGCGGGGAGCTGTTTTTT
CASSVVGLDGGELFF
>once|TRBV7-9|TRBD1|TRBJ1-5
TGTGCCAGCAGCTTTGGACAGGGGGACGTAAGCAATCAGCCCCAGCATTTT
CASSFGQGDVSNQPQHF
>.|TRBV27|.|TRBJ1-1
TGTGCCAGCAGTCTCATTGGGGTGGGTTTCTTT
CASSLIGVGFF
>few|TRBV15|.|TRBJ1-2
TGTGCCACCAGCAGAGATCGGGCGGGGGATGACTACACCTTC
CATSRDRAGDDYTF
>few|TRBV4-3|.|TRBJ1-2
TGCGCCAGCAGCCAAGAAAATGTGGCGGTAGGCGGCTACACCTTC
CASSQENVAVGGYTF
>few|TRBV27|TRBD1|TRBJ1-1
TGTGCCAGCAGCTATTTACCACAGGGGGCCACTTGGAACACTGAAGCTTTCTTT
CASSYLPQGATWNTEAFF
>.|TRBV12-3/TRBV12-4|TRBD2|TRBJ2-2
TGTGCCAGCAGTTTGGCGCGGGGGGGCGTGCCCGGGGAGCTGTTTTTT
CASSLARGGVPGELFF
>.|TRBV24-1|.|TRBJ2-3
TGTGCCACCAGTAGGGTTACAGATACGCAGTATTTT
CATSRVTDTQYF
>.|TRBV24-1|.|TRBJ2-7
TGTGCCACCAGTGATCCCCGGACCACGGCGGGGGAGCAGTACTTC
CATSDPRTTAGEQYF
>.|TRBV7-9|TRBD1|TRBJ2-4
TGTGCCAGCAGCTTAATCCGGGACAGCGAAAACATTCAGTACTTC
CASSLIRDSENIQYF
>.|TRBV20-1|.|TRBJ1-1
TGCAGTGCTAGCGGGCCGGGGACCACTGAAGCTTTCTTT
CSASGPGTTEAFF
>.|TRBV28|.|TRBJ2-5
TGTGCCAGCAGTTTAGTGCAGAACCAAGAGACCCAGTACTTC
CASSLVQNQETQYF
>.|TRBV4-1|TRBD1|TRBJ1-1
TGCGCCAGCAGCCACCGAACCCCGACAGGGGGGACTGGGGACACTGAAGCTTTCTTT
CASSHRTPTGGTGDTEAFF
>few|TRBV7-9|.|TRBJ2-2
TGTGCCAGCAGCTTAAACCTGGTGGTAACCGTGACACTCTCGAACACCGGGGAGCTGTTTTTT
CASSLNLVVTVTLSNTGELFF
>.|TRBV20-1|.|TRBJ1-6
TGCAGTGCTAGAACTTCGGGGGACTCGTCTTCACCCCTCCACTTT
CSARTSGDSSSPLHF
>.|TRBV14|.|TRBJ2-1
TGTGCCAGCAGCCAATTTCGGGGGAGGAATGAGCAGTTCTTC
CASSQFRGRNEQFF
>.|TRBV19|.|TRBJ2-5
TGTGCCAGTAGTATCCTTAACCGAGAGACCCAGTACTTC
CASSILNRETQYF